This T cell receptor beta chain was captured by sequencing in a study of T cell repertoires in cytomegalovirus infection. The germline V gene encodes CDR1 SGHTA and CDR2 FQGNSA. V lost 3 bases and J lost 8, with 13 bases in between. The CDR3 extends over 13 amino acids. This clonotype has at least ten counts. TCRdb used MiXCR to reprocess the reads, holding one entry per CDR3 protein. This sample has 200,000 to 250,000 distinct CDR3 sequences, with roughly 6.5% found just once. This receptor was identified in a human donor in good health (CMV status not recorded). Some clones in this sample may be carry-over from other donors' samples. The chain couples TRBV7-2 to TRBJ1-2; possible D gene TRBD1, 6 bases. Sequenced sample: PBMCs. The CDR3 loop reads CASSFRDIRGYTF. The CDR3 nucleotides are TGTGCCAGCAGCTTCAGGGACATTCGCGGCTACACCTTC.